A single T cell receptor (beta chain) is shown here with its context. The antigen is not known. This specimen belongs to a study of T cell responses to AZD1222 COVID-19 vaccine. The study's findings and limits: Spike-specific TCRs gained breadth and depth after people received two AZD1222 doses.

Germline values: CDR1 SGHVS, CDR2 FQNEAQ. CDR3 size: 15 residues. V gave up 7 bases and J gave up 2 bases; unmatched junction bases: 7. Libraries were prepared by immunoSEQ multiplex PCR; TCRdb keeps only in-frame clonotypes and omits some of them. The table shows 70,000 to 90,000 clones, with over 75% occurring only once. Material: peripheral blood, obtained 28 days after the second AZD1222 dose. This TCR was recovered from an adult who received the AZD1222 COVID-19 vaccine. This chain joins TRBV7-8 and TRBJ2-7; TRBD2 agrees at 11 bases. The CDR3 reads CASIPIAGGPYEQYF. DNA for the CDR3: TGTGCCAGCATACCCATAGCGGGAGGGCCCTACGAGCAGTACTTC.